In this sample, the clone carrying this T cell receptor (beta chain) turned up a few times. What it binds is unknown. This CDR3 is built from 15 residues. Germline CDR1 reads MDHEN; CDR2 reads SYDVKM. V lost 7 bases to trimming and J lost 7 bases; unmatched junction nucleotides: 11. Authors' methods: A distant-metastasis classifier for papillary thyroid cancer was built using CDR3 differences across clinicopathological groups. Using MiXCR, TCRdb re-called clones from the PCR reads. TCRdb's processing, not the study's, gives the V and J calls here. The sample has tens of thousands of clones, around 20% seen once. The record originates from a study of metastatic and nonmetastatic thyroid tumors. Study summary: Patients with malignant and benign thyroid disease provided blood and tumor or nodule tissue, whose repertoires were compared.

Regarding the study as a whole: TCR beta diversity was reportedly significantly higher in malignant thyroid tumors than benign nodules, in blood and tumor.

Thyroid surgery was preceded by no treatment in any patient. The chain recombines TRBV28 with TRBJ2-2; 8 nucleotides line up with TRBD2. The specimen was adjacent normal tissue. The clonotype comes from a female donor with papillary thyroid cancer or a benign thyroid nodule (not recorded which). Some clones in this sample may be carry-over from other donors' samples. The DNA of the CDR3 is TGTGCCAGCAACGTTGGCTCGGGGACTAGCGGGGAGCTGTTTTTT. This codes for CASNVGSGTSGELFF.